The sequence of this TCR beta chain was determined in a study of cytomegalovirus exposure and HLA in healthy donors. Sequenced by immunoSEQ multiplex PCR; TCRdb stores in-frame clones only, minus some. The sample gives under 250,000 clones, around 86% of which show up once; 1.5% to 2.5% is in the top ten. CDR3 length equals 12 residues. The V gene lost 4 bases and the J gene lost 8 bases, with 12 bases spanning the gap. CDR1 SQVTM and CDR2 ANQGSEA come from the germline V gene. The chain recombines TRBV29-1 with TRBJ1-3; D gene uncertain. This TCR was recovered from a woman between 18 and 30 years old in good health and CMV-seropositive. Material: PBMCs. CDR3: CSVVTPGDTIYF. DNA for the CDR3: TGCAGCGTTGTGACCCCCGGAGACACCATATATTTT.